The next 15 T cell receptor beta chains were all read from a single sample in a study of identical twins. TCRdb reprocessed the 5' RACE reads with MiXCR, giving one entry per CDR3 protein. The table lists roughly 720,000 distinct CDR3 sequences, 15% to 20% of them singletons, with around 13% in the top ten. The sample was also reused in another study, on T cells expressing NK-cell markers.

The sequencing input was PBMCs. The receptors stem from a woman in her late teens or twenties in good health.

At least ten counts were recorded for this clonotype. The CDR3 coding sequence is TGTGCCAGCCTACAGGGGGATACGCAGTATTTT. Residues: CASLQGDTQYF. V usage is TRBV12-3 or TRBV12-4 and J usage is TRBJ2-3; 7 bases are a match to TRBD1. Germline trimming cut 8 bases from V and 6 bases from J; bases unmatched to any gene: 2. The CDR3 extends over 11 amino acids.

V is TRBV20-1 and J is TRBJ1-1; D is uncertain. Germline lookup yields CDR1 DFQATT and CDR2 SNEGSKA (reference sequence). This CDR3 region has 13 residues. Trimming removed 1 base at V and 8 bases at J, with 14 bases between. This CDR3 reads CSARANTRPEAFF. Here the CDR3 DNA reads TGCAGTGCTAGAGCTAATACCCGCCCCGAAGCTTTCTTT.

The gene calls are TRBV20-1 and TRBJ2-1; 10 bases align to TRBD2. Trimming cost V 2 bases and J 7 bases; bases outside gene matches: 8. Germline lookup yields CDR1 DFQATT and CDR2 SNEGSKA (reference sequence). CDR3 length equals 15 residues. CDR3 in DNA: TGCAGTGCTAGATGGGCTAGCGGGAGAACGAATGAGCAGTTCTTC. Translation: CSARWASGRTNEQFF.

This clonotype was picked up a small number of times. V usage is TRBV12-3 or TRBV12-4 and J usage is TRBJ1-2; D might be TRBD1 (6 bases). V dropped 3 bases and J dropped 4 bases, with 18 bases sitting between them. The CDR3 has 16 amino acids. The CDR3 sequence: CASSLGTRELGYGYTF. DNA of the CDR3: TGTGCCAGCAGTTTGGGGACACGAGAATTGGGCTATGGCTACACCTTC.

The table lists this clonotype with many counts. The chain is built from TRBV7-3 and TRBJ2-1; 9 nucleotides agree with TRBD2. The CDR3 contains 14 residues. Germline V lookup: CDR1 SGHTA, CDR2 FQGTGA. V lost 7 bases and J lost 7; bases outside the gene matches: 8. The CDR3 DNA is TGTGCCAGCAAGGGCGCTAGCGGGGTAAATGAGCAGTTCTTC. Encoded protein: CASKGASGVNEQFF.

This clonotype showed up just once. V gene TRBV6-1 combines with J gene TRBJ1-1, with TRBD1 matching 7 bases. Germline CDR1 reads MNHNS; CDR2 reads SASEGT. J was trimmed by 4 bases and V by 8 bases; bases with no gene match: 10. The CDR3 is 14 amino acids. This CDR3 reads CASGLGGGVTEAFF. CDR3 nucleotides: TGTGCCAGCGGGCTAGGAGGGGGCGTCACTGAAGCTTTCTTT.

This clonotype was seen once. V and J are TRBV7-9 and TRBJ1-4; D call uncertain. Germline V gene data show CDR1 as SEHNR and CDR2 as FQNEAQ (reference sequence). This CDR3 region has 16 residues. V lost 5 bases and J lost 0, with 13 bases in between. This chain's CDR3 is CASSPTDYATNEKLFF. The CDR3 DNA is TGTGCCAGCAGCCCAACAGATTATGCAACTAATGAAAAACTGTTTTTT.

This clonotype was detected only a few times. The V call is TRBV7-3, the J call TRBJ2-1; 7 bases map to TRBD1. Germline values: CDR1 SGHTA, CDR2 FQGTGA. With V trimmed by 3 bases and J by 3 bases, 2 bases remained unmatched. This CDR3 is built from 14 residues. CDR3 in amino acids: CASSFGTDYNEQFF. In DNA, the CDR3 is TGTGCCAGCAGCTTTGGGACAGACTACAATGAGCAGTTCTTC.

V and J are TRBV20-1 and TRBJ1-3; TRBD1 is a possible D gene (5 bases). From germline, CDR1 is DFQATT and CDR2 SNEGSKA (reference sequence). This CDR3 is 13 amino acids long. V shed 3 bases and J shed 2 bases, with 8 bases lying between them. CDR3 amino acids: CSAREGPGNTIYF. In DNA, the CDR3 is TGCAGTGCTAGGGAGGGACCTGGAAACACCATATATTTT.

The V call is TRBV7-2, the J call TRBJ2-1, with D perhaps being TRBD1 or TRBD2 (5 bases each). The germline V gene encodes CDR1 SGHTA and CDR2 FQGNSA. Trimming pared 0 bases from V and 5 bases from J, leaving 8 bases between. The CDR3 extends over 14 amino acids. The DNA for the CDR3 is TGTGCCAGCAGCTTAGCGGGACGTAACAATGAGCAGTTCTTC. Residues: CASSLAGRNNEQFF. The complete variable domain, with remaining parts taken from reference TRBV7-2 and TRBJ2-1, reads GAGVSQSPSNKVTEKGKDVELRCDPISGHTALYWYRQSLGQGLEFLIYFQGNSAPDKSGLPSDRFSAERTGGSVSTLTIQRTQQEDSAVYLCASSLAGRNNEQFFGPGTRLTVL.

The chain recombines TRBV30 with TRBJ1-2, with a weak D call TRBD1 (6 bases). Germline CDR1 is GTSNPN and CDR2 is SVGIG (reference sequence). Trimming pared 2 bases from V and 5 bases from J, leaving 18 bases between. This CDR3 region has 15 residues. The CDR3 DNA reads as TGTGCCTGGAGTCGACCAGGGGCCACCTCATATGGCTACACCTTC. Protein sequence: CAWSRPGATSYGYTF.

The CDR3 region has the DNA TGTGCCACCAGTGAGGCAGGGGGCGCGGGGAATGAGCAGTTCTTC. It yields the protein CATSEAGGAGNEQFF. The rearrangement links TRBV24-1 to TRBJ2-1; 8 nucleotides match TRBD1. Per the germline V gene, CDR1 is KGHDR and CDR2 is SFDVKD. This CDR3 comprises 15 residues. Unmatched junction bases numbered 8, after V lost 4 bases and J lost 7 bases.

This clonotype appeared a few times. The chain couples TRBV12-3 or TRBV12-4 to TRBJ2-7, with D unclear. The CDR3 runs 12 residues. With 0 bases removed from V and 5 bases from J, the gap between germline ends came to 5 bases. The CDR3 sequence is CASSLAHNEQYF. The CDR3 DNA sequence: TGTGCCAGCAGTTTAGCACACAACGAGCAGTACTTC.

The table lists this clonotype with a few counts. The chain joins TRBV10-3 to TRBJ2-7; 8 bases fit TRBD1. V dropped 4 bases and J dropped 0; count of bases not matched to a gene: 8. Germline values: CDR1 ENHRY, CDR2 SYGVKD. The CDR3 spans 16 residues. CDR3 sequence (DNA): TGTGCCATCAGTGGGAACCGGGACAGGAACTCCTACGAGCAGTACTTC. Protein: CAISGNRDRNSYEQYF.

This clonotype was seen a handful of times. This rearrangement joins TRBV6-6 to TRBJ1-1; no firm D call. The CDR3 is 12 residues long. V lost 3 bases to trimming and J lost 8 bases, with 10 bases between them. Per the germline V gene, CDR1 is MNHNY and CDR2 is SVGAGI (reference sequence). CDR3 residues: CASSYTTVEAFF. The CDR3 nucleotides read TGTGCCAGCAGTTATACAACAGTAGAAGCTTTCTTT.